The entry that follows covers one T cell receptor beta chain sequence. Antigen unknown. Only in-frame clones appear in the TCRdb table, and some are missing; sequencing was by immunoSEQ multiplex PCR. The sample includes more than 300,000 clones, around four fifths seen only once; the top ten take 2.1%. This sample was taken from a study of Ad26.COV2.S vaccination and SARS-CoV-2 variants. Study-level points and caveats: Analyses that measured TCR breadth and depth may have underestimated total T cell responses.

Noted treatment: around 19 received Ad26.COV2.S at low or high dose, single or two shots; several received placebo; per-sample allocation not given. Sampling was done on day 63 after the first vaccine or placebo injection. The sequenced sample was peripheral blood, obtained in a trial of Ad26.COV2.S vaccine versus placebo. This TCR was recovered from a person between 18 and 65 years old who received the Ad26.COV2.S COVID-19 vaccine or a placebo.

CDR3 nucleotides: TGTGCCAGCAGCTCATTTCATCGGGATACGCAGTATTTT. This gives the protein CASSSFHRDTQYF. The chain joins TRBV7-3 to TRBJ2-3; D remains unclear. V lost 4 bases, J lost 6 bases, and 11 bases lay in between. CDR1 SGHTA and CDR2 FQGTGA come from the germline V gene. The length of the CDR3 is 13 residues. Using reference TRBV7-3 and TRBJ2-3 for the parts outside the CDR3, the full variable domain is GAGVSQTPSNKVTEKGKYVELRCDPISGHTALYWYRQSLGQGPEFLIYFQGTGAADDSGLPNDRFFAVRPEGSVSTLKIQRTERGDSAVYLCASSSFHRDTQYFGPGTRLTVL.